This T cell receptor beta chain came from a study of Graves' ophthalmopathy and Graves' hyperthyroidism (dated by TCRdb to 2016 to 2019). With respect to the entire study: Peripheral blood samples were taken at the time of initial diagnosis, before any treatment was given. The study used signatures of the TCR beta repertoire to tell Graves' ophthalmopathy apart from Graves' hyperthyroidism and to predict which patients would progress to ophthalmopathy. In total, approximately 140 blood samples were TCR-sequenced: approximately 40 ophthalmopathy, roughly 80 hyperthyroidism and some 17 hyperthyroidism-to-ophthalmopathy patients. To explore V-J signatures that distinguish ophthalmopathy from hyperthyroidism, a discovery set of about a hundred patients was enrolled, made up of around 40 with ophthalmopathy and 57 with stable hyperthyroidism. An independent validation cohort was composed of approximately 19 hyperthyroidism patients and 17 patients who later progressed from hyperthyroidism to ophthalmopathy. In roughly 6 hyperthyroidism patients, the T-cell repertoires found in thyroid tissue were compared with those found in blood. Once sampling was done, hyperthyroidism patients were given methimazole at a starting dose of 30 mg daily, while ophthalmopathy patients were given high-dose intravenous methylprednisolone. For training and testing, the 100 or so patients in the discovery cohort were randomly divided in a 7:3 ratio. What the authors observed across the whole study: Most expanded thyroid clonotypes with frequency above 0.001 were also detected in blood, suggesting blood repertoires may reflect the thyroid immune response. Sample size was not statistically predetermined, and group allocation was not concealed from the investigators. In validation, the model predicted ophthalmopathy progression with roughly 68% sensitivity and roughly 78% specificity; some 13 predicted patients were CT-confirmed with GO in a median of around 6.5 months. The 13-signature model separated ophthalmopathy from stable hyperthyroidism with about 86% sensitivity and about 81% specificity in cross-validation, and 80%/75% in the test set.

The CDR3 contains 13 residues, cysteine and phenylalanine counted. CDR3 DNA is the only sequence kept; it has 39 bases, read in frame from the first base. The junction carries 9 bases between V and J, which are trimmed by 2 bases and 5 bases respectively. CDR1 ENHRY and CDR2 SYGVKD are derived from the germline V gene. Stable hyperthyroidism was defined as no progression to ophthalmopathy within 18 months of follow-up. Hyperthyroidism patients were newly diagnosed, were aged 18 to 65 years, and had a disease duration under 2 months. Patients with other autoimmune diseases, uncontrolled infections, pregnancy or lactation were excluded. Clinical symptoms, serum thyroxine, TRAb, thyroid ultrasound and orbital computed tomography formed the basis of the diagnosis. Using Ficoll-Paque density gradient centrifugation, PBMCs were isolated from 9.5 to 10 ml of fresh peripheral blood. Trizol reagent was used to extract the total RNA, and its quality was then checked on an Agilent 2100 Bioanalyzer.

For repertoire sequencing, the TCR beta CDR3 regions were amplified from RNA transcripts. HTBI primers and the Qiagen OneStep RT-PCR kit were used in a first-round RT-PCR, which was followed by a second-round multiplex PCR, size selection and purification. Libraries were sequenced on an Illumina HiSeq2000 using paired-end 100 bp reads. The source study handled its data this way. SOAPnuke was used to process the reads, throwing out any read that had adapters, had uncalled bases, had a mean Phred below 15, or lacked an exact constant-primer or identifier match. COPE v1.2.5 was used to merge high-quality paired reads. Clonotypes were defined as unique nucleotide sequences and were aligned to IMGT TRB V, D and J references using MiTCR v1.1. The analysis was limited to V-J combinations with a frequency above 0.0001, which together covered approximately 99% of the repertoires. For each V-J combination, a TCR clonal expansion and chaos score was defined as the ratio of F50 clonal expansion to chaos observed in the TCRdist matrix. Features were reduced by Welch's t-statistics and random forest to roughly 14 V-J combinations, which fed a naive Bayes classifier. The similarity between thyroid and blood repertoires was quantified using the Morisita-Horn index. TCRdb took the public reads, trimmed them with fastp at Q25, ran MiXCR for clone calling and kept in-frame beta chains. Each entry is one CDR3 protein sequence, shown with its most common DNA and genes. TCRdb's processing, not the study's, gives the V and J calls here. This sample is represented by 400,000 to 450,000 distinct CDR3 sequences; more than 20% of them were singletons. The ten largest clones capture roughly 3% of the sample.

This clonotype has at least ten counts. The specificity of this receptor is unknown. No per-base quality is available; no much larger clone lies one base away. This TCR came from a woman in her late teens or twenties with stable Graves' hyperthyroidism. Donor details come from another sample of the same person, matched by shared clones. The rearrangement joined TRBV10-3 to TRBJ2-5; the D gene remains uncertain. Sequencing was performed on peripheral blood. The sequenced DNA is TGTGCCATCAGTGAGACCCAAAGGGAGACCCAGTACTTC. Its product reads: CAISETQRETQYF.